This T cell receptor (beta chain) was sequenced during a study of T-cell reconstitution after alpha-beta-depleted transplantation in children. Unique molecular identifiers were incorporated during preparation of the TCRbeta library. TCRdb re-called the PCR reads through MiXCR, storing one row per CDR3 protein. The profile covers about 500,000 distinct CDR3 sequences, with over 9.5% appearing a single time and approximately 14% taken by the ten largest. This clonotype was found a few times. The germline V gene has CDR1 MNHNS and CDR2 SASEGT. V lost 5 bases and J lost 3; bases outside the gene matches: 8. The CDR3 spans 15 residues.

V gene TRBV6-1 combines with J gene TRBJ2-7; 9 bases agree with TRBD2. The source of this sequence is a female patient aged 2 to 10 who had a stem cell transplant for aplastic anemia, so the T cells may come from the graft donor. Sequencing was performed on PBMCs, mostly from graft donor cells, taken 180 days after TCRalphabeta/CD19-depleted stem cell transplant. The CDR3 reads CASSHPGLAYYEQYV. The CDR3 DNA reads as TGTGCCAGCAGTCATCCGGGACTAGCTTACTACGAGCAGTACGTC.